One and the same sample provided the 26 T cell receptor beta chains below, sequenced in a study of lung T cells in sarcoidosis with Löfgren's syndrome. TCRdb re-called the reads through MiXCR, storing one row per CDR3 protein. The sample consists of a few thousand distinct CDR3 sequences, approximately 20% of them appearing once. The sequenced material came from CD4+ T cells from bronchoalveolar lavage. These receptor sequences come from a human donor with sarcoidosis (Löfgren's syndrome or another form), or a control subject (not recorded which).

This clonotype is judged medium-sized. The CDR3 here is CASSLDSGRVSYEQYF. CDR3 DNA: TGTGCCAGCTCACTCGATAGCGGGAGGGTATCCTACGAGCAGTACTTC. J is TRBJ2-7 and V is TRBV18, with TRBD2 matching over 11 bases. Germline assignment: CDR1 KGHSH and CDR2 LQKENI. CDR3 length: 16 residues. The junction had 6 bases not matched to a gene; V was cut back by 4 bases and J by 1 base.

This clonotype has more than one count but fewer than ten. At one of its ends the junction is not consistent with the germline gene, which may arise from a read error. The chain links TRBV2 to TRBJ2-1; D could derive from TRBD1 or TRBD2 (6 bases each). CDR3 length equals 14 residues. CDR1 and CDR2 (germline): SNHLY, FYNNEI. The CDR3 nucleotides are TGTGCCTGCAGTGCCACTAGGGGGGCAAATGAGCAGTTCTTC. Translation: CACSATRGANEQFF.

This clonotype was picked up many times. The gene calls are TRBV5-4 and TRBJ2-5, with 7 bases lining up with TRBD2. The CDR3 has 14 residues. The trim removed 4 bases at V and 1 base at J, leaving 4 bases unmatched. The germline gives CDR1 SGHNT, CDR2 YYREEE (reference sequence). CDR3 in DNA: TGTGCCAGCAGCCGCGGGGGAAGCCAAGAGACCCAGTACTTC. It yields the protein CASSRGGSQETQYF.

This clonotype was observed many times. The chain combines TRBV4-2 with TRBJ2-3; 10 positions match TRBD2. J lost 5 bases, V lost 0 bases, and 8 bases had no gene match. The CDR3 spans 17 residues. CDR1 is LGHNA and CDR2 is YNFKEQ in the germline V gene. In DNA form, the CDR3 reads TGTGCCAGCAGCCAAGAGCTAGCGGGGGCCCTTGGAGATACGCAGTATTTT. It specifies CASSQELAGALGDTQYF.

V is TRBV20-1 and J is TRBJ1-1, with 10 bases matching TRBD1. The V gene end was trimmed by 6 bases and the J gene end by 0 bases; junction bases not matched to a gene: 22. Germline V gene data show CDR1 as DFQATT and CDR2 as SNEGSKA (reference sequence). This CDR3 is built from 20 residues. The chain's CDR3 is CSARRPPLPGQGTMNTEAFF. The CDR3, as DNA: TGCAGTGCCCGAAGACCCCCATTACCGGGACAGGGGACCATGAACACTGAAGCTTTCTTT.

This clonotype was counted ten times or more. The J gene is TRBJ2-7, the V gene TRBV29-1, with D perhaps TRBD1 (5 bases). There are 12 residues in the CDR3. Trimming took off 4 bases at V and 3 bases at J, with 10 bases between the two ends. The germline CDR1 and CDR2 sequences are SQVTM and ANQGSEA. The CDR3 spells CSVGPGNYEQYF. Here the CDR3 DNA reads TGCAGCGTTGGCCCAGGGAACTACGAGCAGTACTTC.

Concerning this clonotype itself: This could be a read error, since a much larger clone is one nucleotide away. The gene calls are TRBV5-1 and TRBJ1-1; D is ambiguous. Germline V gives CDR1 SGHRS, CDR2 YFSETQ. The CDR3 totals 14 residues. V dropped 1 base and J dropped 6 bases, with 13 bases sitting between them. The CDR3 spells CASSLMREDAEAFF. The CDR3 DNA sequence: TGCGCCAGCAGCTTGATGCGGGAGGACGCTGAAGCTTTCTTT.

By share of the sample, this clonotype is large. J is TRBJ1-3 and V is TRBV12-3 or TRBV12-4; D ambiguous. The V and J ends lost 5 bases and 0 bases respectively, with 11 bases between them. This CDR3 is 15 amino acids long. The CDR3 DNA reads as TGTGCCAGCAGTCGAGGAGACATCTCTGGAAACACCATATATTTT. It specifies CASSRGDISGNTIYF.

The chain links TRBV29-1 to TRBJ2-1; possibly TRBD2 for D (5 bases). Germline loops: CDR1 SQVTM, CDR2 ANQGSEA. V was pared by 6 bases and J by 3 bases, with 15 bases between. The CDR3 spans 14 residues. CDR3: CSVGSPGVYNEQFF. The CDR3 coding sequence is TGCAGCGTCGGGTCGCCCGGGGTCTACAATGAGCAGTTCTTC.

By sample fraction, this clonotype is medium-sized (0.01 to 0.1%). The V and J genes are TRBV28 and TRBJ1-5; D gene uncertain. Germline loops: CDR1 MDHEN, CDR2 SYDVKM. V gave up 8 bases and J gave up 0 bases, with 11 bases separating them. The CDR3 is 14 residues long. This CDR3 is CASGSAYSNQPQHF. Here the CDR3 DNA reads TGTGCCAGCGGGTCGGCCTATAGCAATCAGCCCCAGCATTTT.

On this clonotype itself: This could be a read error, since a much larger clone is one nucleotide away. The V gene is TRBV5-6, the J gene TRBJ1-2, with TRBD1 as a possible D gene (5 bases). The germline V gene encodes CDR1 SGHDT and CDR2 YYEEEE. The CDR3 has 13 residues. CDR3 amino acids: CTSSISPRDGYTF. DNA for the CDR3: TGTACCAGCAGCATCTCTCCCAGGGATGGCTACACCTTC.

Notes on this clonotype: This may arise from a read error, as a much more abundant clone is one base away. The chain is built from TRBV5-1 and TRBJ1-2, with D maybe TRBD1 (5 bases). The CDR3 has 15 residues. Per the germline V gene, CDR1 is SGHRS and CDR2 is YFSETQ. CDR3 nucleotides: TGCGCCAGCAGCTTGGCGGCGGGAGACGGCCAGGGCTACAACTTC. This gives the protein CASSLAAGDGQGYNF.

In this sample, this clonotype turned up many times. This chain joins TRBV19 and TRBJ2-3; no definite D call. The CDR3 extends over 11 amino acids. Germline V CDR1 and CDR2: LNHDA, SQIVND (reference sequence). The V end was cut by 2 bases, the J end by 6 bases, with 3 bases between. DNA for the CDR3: TGTGCCAGTAGTATACGGGATACGCAGTATTTT. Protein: CASSIRDTQYF.

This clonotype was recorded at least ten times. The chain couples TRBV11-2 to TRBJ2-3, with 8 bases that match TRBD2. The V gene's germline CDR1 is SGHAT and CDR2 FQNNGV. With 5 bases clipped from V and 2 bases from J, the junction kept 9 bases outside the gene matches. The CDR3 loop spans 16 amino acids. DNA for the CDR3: TGTGCCAGCAGCCTCGCGGGCGGGGGGTCCACAGATACGCAGTATTTT. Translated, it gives CASSLAGGGSTDTQYF.

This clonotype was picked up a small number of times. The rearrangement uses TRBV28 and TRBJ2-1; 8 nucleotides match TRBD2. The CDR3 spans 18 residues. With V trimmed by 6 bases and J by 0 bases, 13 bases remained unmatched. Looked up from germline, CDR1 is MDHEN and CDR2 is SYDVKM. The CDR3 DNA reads TGTGCCAGCAGCCCCCTTAGAGCGGGAGCGTCCTCCTACAATGAGCAGTTCTTC. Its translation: CASSPLRAGASSYNEQFF.

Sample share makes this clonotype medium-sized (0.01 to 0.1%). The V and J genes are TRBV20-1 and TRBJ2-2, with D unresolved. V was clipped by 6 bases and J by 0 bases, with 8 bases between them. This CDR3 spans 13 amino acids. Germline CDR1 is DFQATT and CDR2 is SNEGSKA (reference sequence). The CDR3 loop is CSAKRPNTGELFF. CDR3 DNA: TGCAGTGCCAAGCGCCCGAACACCGGGGAGCTGTTTTTT.

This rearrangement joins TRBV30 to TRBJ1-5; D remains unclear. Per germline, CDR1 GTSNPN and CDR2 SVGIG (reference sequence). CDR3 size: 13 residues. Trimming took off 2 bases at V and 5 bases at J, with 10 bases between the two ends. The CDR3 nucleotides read TGTGCCTGGAGTCAGGAGACTGATCAGCCCCAGCATTTT. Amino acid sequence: CAWSQETDQPQHF.

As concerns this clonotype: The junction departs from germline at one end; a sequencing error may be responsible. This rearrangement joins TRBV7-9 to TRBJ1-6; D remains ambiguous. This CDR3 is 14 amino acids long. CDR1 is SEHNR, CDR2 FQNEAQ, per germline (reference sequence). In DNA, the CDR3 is TGTGCCAGCAACGCGGGGAGAGATAACTCACCCCTCCACTTT. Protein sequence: CASNAGRDNSPLHF. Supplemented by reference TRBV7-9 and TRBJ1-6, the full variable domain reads DTGVSQNPRHKITKRGQNVTFRCDPISEHNRLYWYRQTLGQGPEFLTYFQNEAQLEKSRLLSDRFSAERPKGSFSTLEIQRTEQGDSAMYLCASNAGRDNSPLHFGNGTRLTVT.

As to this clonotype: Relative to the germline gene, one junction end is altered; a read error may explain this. CDR3 loop: CASSITPGQGPQRF. CDR3 DNA sequence: TGTGCCAGTAGTATTACCCCGGGACAGGGGCCCCAGCGTTTT. The rearrangement links TRBV19 to TRBJ1-5, with TRBD1 identical over 10 bases. This CDR3 has 14 amino acids. Germline-derived CDR1 and CDR2 are LNHDA and SQIVND (reference sequence).

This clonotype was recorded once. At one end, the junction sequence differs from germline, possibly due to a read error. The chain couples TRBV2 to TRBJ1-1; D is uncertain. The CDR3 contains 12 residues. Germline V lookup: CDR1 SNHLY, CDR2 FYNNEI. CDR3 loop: CASSFQNTGAFF. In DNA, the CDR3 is TGTGCTAGCAGCTTCCAGAACACTGGAGCTTTCTTT.

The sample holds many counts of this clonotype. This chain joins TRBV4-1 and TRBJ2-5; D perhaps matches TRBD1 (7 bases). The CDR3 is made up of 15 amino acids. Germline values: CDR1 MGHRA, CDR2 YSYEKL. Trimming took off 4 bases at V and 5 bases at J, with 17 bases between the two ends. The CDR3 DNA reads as TGCGCCAGCAGCCTACCTGCGGGACAGTCGGAGACCCAGTACTTC. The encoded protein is CASSLPAGQSETQYF.

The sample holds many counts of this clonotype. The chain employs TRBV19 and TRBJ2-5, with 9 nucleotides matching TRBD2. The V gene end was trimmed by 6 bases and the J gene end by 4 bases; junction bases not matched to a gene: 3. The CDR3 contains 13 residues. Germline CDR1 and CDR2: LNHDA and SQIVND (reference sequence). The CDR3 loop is CASRAGGLETQYF. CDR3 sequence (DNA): TGTGCCAGTAGAGCGGGAGGTTTAGAGACCCAGTACTTC.

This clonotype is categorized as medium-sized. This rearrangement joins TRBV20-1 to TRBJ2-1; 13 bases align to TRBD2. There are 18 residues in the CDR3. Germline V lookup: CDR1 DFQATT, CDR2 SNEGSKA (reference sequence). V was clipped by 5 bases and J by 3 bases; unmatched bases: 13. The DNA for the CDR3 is TGCAGTGCTCCTCGCATAACTAGCGGGAGGGCCCTCTACAATGAGCAGTTCTTC. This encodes CSAPRITSGRALYNEQFF.

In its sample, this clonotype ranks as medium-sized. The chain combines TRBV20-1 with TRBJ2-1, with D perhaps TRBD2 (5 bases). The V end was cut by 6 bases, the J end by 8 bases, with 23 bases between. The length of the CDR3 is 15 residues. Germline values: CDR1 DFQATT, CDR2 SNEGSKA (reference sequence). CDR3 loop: CSALLIRGTLHEQFF. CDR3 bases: TGCAGTGCCCTATTGATTCGGGGAACTTTACATGAGCAGTTCTTC.

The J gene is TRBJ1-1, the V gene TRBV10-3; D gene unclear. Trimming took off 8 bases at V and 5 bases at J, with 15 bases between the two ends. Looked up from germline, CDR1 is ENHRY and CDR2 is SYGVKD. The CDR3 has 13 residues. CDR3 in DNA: TGTGCCATCGCGGGAAGGGAAGGTACTGAAGCTTTCTTT. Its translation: CAIAGREGTEAFF.

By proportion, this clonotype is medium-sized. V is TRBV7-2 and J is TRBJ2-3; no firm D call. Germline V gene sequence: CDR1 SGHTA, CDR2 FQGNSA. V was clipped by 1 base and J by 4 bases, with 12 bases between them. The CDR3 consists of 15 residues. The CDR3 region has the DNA TGTGCCAGCAGCTTAGAATGGGCGGTACCAGATACGCAGTATTTT. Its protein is CASSLEWAVPDTQYF.